These T cell receptor beta chains were read from a single sample in a study of blood T cell repertoires in COVID-19. Assay used: immunoSEQ multiplex PCR; TCRdb lists only in-frame clones, some missing. The sample has 250,000 or so clones; 91% are singletons. The sequenced sample consisted of PBMCs or T cells enriched from blood (not recorded which). The receptors here all came from a man aged 40-55 years who had been exposed to COVID-19. The CDR3 runs from the conserved cysteine through the conserved F or W. Each record gives: CDR3 length, J gene, D gene, clone size, V gene, CDR3 protein, CDR3 DNA. A D gene is named only where the DNA matches it firmly. Rows give clone size only sometimes, using once, few, many, or a class for an expanded clone.

13,TRBJ1-2,NA,NA,TRBV14,CASSQRGSEGYTF,TGTGCCAGCAGCCAGCGGGGCTCGGAAGGCTACACCTTC
16,TRBJ2-1,NA,NA,TRBV4-1,CASNHIIRGSYNEQFF,TGCGCCAGCAACCACATTATCAGGGGCTCCTACAATGAGCAGTTCTTC
16,TRBJ2-2,TRBD1,NA,TRBV5-4,CASRPSGTGSHGELFF,TGTGCCAGCAGACCGAGTGGGACAGGGAGTCACGGGGAGCTGTTTTTT
15,TRBJ2-3,TRBD1,NA,TRBV5-1,CASSSHGQDTDTQYF,TGCGCCAGCAGCTCGCACGGACAGGACACAGATACGCAGTATTTT
12,TRBJ1-4,NA,NA,TRBV18,CASSRPGGGLFF,TGTGCCAGCTCACGCCCCGGGGGTGGACTGTTTTTT
20,TRBJ2-7,TRBD2,NA,TRBV18,CASSPGGLAGVSRGIYEQYF,TGTGCCAGCTCACCAGGGGGACTAGCGGGAGTCAGTCGGGGGATATACGAGCAGTACTTC
12,TRBJ2-7,NA,NA,TRBV5-6,CASSAGSYEQYF,TGTGCCAGCAGTGCGGGCTCCTACGAGCAGTACTTC
13,TRBJ2-3,NA,NA,TRBV7-6,CASKAGGGDTQYF,TGTGCCAGCAAGGCAGGGGGAGGAGATACGCAGTATTTT
15,TRBJ2-5,NA,NA,TRBV27,CASSLSGQRQETQYF,TGTGCCAGCAGTTTATCAGGACAGCGCCAAGAGACCCAGTACTTC
11,TRBJ2-1,TRBD2,NA,TRBV7-2,CASSSSGRLIF,TGTGCCAGCAGCTCTAGCGGGAGGCTGATCTTC
14,TRBJ1-1,NA,few,TRBV5-4,CASRNRAGDTEAFF,TGTGCCAGCAGGAACAGGGCAGGGGACACTGAAGCTTTCTTT
17,TRBJ2-2,NA,NA,TRBV7-2,CASSLGVWRRGTGELFF,TGTGCCAGCAGCTTAGGGGTTTGGCGGAGGGGAACCGGGGAGCTGTTTTTT
13,TRBJ1-1,NA,NA,TRBV12-5,CASGFQGNTEAFF,TGTGCTAGTGGTTTCCAGGGGAACACTGAAGCTTTCTTT
15,TRBJ2-1,TRBD2,NA,TRBV5-4,CASSLGGGGYNEQFF,TGTGCCAGCAGCTTAGGCGGGGGGGGGTACAATGAGCAGTTCTTC
14,TRBJ2-7,NA,NA,TRBV14,CASSQESGFYEQYF,TGTGCCAGCAGCCAAGAATCGGGTTTCTACGAGCAGTACTTC
14,TRBJ1-2,TRBD1,NA,TRBV28,CASSQTGGDYGYTF,TGTGCCAGCAGTCAAACAGGGGGCGACTATGGCTACACCTTC
12,TRBJ2-7,NA,NA,TRBV2,CASNKDSYEQYF,TGTGCCAGCAACAAAGACTCCTACGAGCAGTACTTC
17,TRBJ2-5,NA,once,TRBV7-9,CASSLESGRRGQETQYF,TGTGCCAGCAGCTTAGAGTCAGGCAGGAGGGGCCAAGAGACCCAGTACTTC
14,TRBJ2-3,NA,once,TRBV11-3,CASSLDPSTDTQYF,TGTGCCAGCAGCTTAGATCCTAGCACAGATACGCAGTATTTT
14,TRBJ1-1,TRBD1,NA,TRBV7-9,CASSLGQGNTEAFF,TGTGCCAGCAGCTTAGGACAGGGCAACACTGAAGCTTTCTTT
14,TRBJ1-2,NA,NA,TRBV3-1/TRBV3-2,CASSSRDKNYGYTF,TGTGCCAGCAGCTCCCGGGACAAGAACTATGGCTACACCTTC
16,TRBJ2-1,TRBD2,NA,TRBV19,CASSAQTSGIVSEQFF,TGTGCCAGTAGTGCTCAGACTAGCGGGATAGTCTCTGAGCAGTTCTTC
13,TRBJ1-3,NA,NA,TRBV5-1,CASSFKSGNTIYF,TGCGCCAGCAGCTTTAAATCTGGAAACACCATATATTTT
15,TRBJ1-1,NA,NA,TRBV30,CAWSVRENLNTEAFF,TGTGCCTGGAGTGTACGGGAGAACCTGAACACTGAAGCTTTCTTT
17,TRBJ2-6,NA,NA,TRBV2,CASSYRGTVSGANVLTF,TGTGCCAGCAGCTACCGGGGGACCGTTTCTGGGGCCAACGTCCTGACTTTC
15,TRBJ1-1,NA,NA,TRBV4-1,CASSNPPGINVEAFF,TGCGCCAGCAGCAACCCCCCCGGGATTAACGTTGAAGCTTTCTTT
14,TRBJ2-1,NA,NA,TRBV9,CASSVVVEANEQFF,TGTGCCAGCAGCGTAGTTGTAGAAGCAAATGAGCAGTTCTTC
15,TRBJ1-2,NA,NA,TRBV10-3,CAIRSAGSTNYGYTF,TGTGCCATTCGATCGGCAGGGTCAACTAACTATGGCTACACCTTC
14,TRBJ1-4,NA,NA,TRBV14,CASSPGTLREKLFF,TGTGCCAGCAGCCCAGGGACTTTGAGAGAAAAACTGTTTTTT
12,TRBJ1-2,TRBD1,NA,TRBV30,CAWSVAGGGYTF,TGTGCCTGGAGTGTCGCAGGGGGCGGCTACACCTTC
16,TRBJ1-2,NA,NA,TRBV19,CATLPEGLSRAQGYTF,TGTGCCACCCTACCGGAGGGCCTATCTAGGGCACAAGGCTACACCTTC
16,TRBJ2-7,TRBD2,NA,TRBV5-1,CASSFSPSGTSYEQYF,TGCGCCAGCAGTTTTTCCCCTAGCGGGACCTCCTACGAGCAGTACTTC
14,TRBJ2-5,TRBD1,NA,TRBV10-3,CAISETGGAQTQYF,TGTGCCATCAGTGAGACAGGGGGCGCGCAGACCCAGTACTTC
17,TRBJ2-3,TRBD1,NA,TRBV11-3,CASSYNPRDRVGDTQYF,TGTGCCAGCAGCTACAACCCCCGGGACAGGGTCGGCGATACGCAGTATTTT
14,TRBJ2-7,NA,NA,TRBV5-6,CASSLDWASYEQYF,TGTGCCAGCAGCTTGGACTGGGCGAGCTACGAGCAGTACTTC
16,TRBJ2-3,TRBD2,NA,TRBV5-4,CASSLRASGSTDTQYF,TGTGCCAGCAGCTTGAGGGCTAGCGGGAGCACAGATACGCAGTATTTT
14,TRBJ2-1,TRBD1,NA,TRBV5-5,CASNTQQGAGEQFF,TGTGCCAGCAACACGCAACAGGGGGCGGGTGAGCAGTTCTTC
17,TRBJ2-2,TRBD2,NA,TRBV19,CASSIGGASGRTGELFF,TGTGCCAGTAGTATAGGAGGGGCTAGCGGGAGGACCGGGGAGCTGTTTTTT
13,TRBJ2-7,TRBD2,NA,TRBV27,CASSRAGAYEQYF,TGTGCCAGCAGTCGAGCGGGAGCCTACGAGCAGTACTTC
16,TRBJ1-1,TRBD1,once,TRBV7-2,CASSLVGQGGSTEAFF,TGTGCCAGCAGCTTAGTGGGACAAGGGGGCTCCACTGAAGCTTTCTTT
16,TRBJ2-1,NA,once,TRBV30,CAGSGRSGFFYNEQFF,TGTGCCGGAAGTGGTCGTAGCGGATTTTTCTACAATGAGCAGTTCTTC
15,TRBJ2-1,TRBD2,NA,TRBV7-8,CASSRLVTSGYEQFF,TGTGCCAGCAGCCGCCTGGTGACTAGCGGGTACGAGCAGTTCTTC
12,TRBJ1-1,TRBD1,NA,TRBV3-1/TRBV3-2,CASTGGGAEAFF,TGTGCCAGCACCGGAGGGGGCGCTGAAGCTTTCTTT
13,TRBJ2-7,TRBD2,NA,TRBV6-5,CASNQRGFYEQYF,TGTGCCAGCAACCAGCGGGGCTTCTACGAGCAGTACTTC